A single sample is the source of the 26 T cell receptor beta chains below, sequenced in a study of T cells of healthy individuals. One entry per CDR3 protein, called by TCRdb with MiXCR from the 5' RACE reads. The sample records over 40,000 distinct CDR3 sequences, 3.5% to 5.5% being singletons. All receptors derive from a human donor in good health.

This clonotype was seen many times. The rearrangement links TRBV2 to TRBJ2-3, with 11 bases aligning to TRBD2. V trimming: 6 bases; J trimming: 6 bases; junction bases outside the gene matches: 11. Germline V gives CDR1 SNHLY, CDR2 FYNNEI. The CDR3 runs 16 residues. The CDR3 spells CASRRETSGVTDTQYF. DNA for the CDR3: TGTGCCAGCAGGAGGGAGACTAGCGGGGTCACGGATACGCAGTATTTT.

This clonotype was found a few times. CDR3 DNA sequence: TGTGCCAGCAGCCCCAGGTCCGACTACTATGGCTACACCTTC. Its protein product is CASSPRSDYYGYTF. The genes are TRBV7-2 and TRBJ1-2; D not certain. Germline CDR1 is SGHTA and CDR2 is FQGNSA. Trimming stripped 5 bases from V and 3 bases from J, with 13 bases between. This CDR3 contains 14 residues.

The table lists this clonotype with many counts. The V and J genes are TRBV21-1 and TRBJ2-5; TRBD1 was called by the table and not checked on the DNA. TRBV21-1 is a recognized pseudogene. The CDR3 has 12 amino acids. CDR3 coding DNA: TGTGCCAGCAGCAGGGGGCATGAGACCCAGTACTTC. Its translation: CASSRGHETQYF.

This clonotype was counted ten times or more. The gene calls are TRBV12-3 or TRBV12-4 and TRBJ1-1; D not resolved. Trimming took 4 bases from V and 3 from J, leaving 9 bases between them. CDR3 length: 13 amino acids. In DNA form, the CDR3 reads TGTGCCAGCAGTTCACGAATAGACACTGAAGCTTTCTTT. Its protein is CASSSRIDTEAFF.

Ten or more counts support this clonotype. The chain employs TRBV4-1 and TRBJ1-1; no reliable D call. This CDR3 has 14 residues. Germline-derived CDR1 and CDR2 are MGHRA and YSYEKL. V was clipped by 4 bases and J by 5 bases, with 14 bases between them. CDR3 protein: CASSLEISKTEAFF. CDR3 in DNA: TGCGCCAGCAGCCTAGAAATTTCGAAAACTGAAGCTTTCTTT.

The V gene is TRBV6-5, the J gene TRBJ2-3, with D tentatively TRBD1 (5 bases). Trimming removed 8 bases at V and 0 bases at J, with 15 bases between. Germline-derived CDR1 and CDR2 are MNHEY and SVGAGI. The CDR3 totals 15 residues. In nucleotides, the CDR3 is TGTGCCAGCTTTCCCTACAGGAGTAGCACAGATACGCAGTATTTT. Translated, it gives CASFPYRSSTDTQYF.

Details on this clonotype: This clone may be a read error of a much larger clone one base away. This chain links TRBV7-3 with TRBJ2-2; TRBD1 matches at 9 bases. Unmatched junction bases numbered 8, after V lost 5 bases and J lost 7 bases. This CDR3 comprises 15 residues. The germline gives CDR1 SGHTA, CDR2 FQGTGA. The CDR3 DNA is TGTGCCAGCAGCCCAGGACAGGGGCACAACGGGGAGCTGTTTTTT. Its protein product is CASSPGQGHNGELFF.

This clonotype was seen repeatedly, ten times or more. The chain uses TRBV20-1 and TRBJ2-1; TRBD2 aligns across 9 bases. The germline gives CDR1 DFQATT, CDR2 SNEGSKA (reference sequence). The CDR3 contains 15 residues. V shed 6 bases and J 0 bases; nucleotides not matched to a gene: 6. The DNA for the CDR3 is TGCAGTGCGGGCCCTAGCGGGACCTCCTACAATGAGCAGTTCTTC. Protein: CSAGPSGTSYNEQFF.

This clonotype showed up just a few times. The V call is TRBV4-1, the J call TRBJ1-2; D is ambiguous. The V gene's germline CDR1 is MGHRA and CDR2 YSYEKL. There are 15 residues in the CDR3. Trimming removed 3 bases from V and 2 bases from J, with 13 bases in between. The CDR3 is CASSHPVGGNYGYTF. The CDR3 DNA reads as TGCGCCAGCAGCCACCCCGTGGGAGGGAACTATGGCTACACCTTC.

This clonotype was seen at least ten times. The chain couples TRBV5-1 to TRBJ1-6, with unresolved D. The CDR3 is 13 residues long. Deletions cut 0 bases from V and 7 bases from J, with 5 bases between. The germline V gene has CDR1 SGHRS and CDR2 YFSETQ. CDR3: CASSLETNSPLHF. CDR3 sequence (DNA): TGCGCCAGCAGCTTGGAGACGAATTCACCCCTCCACTTT. Variable domain in full (rest from reference TRBV5-1 and TRBJ1-6): KAGVTQTPRYLIKTRGQQVTLSCSPISGHRSVSWYQQTPGQGLQFLFEYFSETQRNKGNFPGRFSGRQFSNSRSEMNVSTLELGDSALYLCASSLETNSPLHFGNGTRLTVT.

The chain joins TRBV20-1 to TRBJ2-2; maybe TRBD1 (5 bases). CDR3 size: 14 residues. CDR1 and CDR2 from the germline V gene are DFQATT and SNEGSKA (reference sequence). Trimming shortened V by 3 bases and J by 1 base, and 9 bases separated the two germline ends. CDR3: CSARGQGNTGELFF. DNA of the CDR3: TGCAGTGCTAGGGGGCAGGGGAACACCGGGGAGCTGTTTTTT.

This clonotype was observed many times. This chain links TRBV20-1 with TRBJ1-1; D is undetermined. V lost 4 bases, J lost 5 bases, and 11 bases lay in between. Germline CDR1 DFQATT, CDR2 SNEGSKA (reference sequence). This CDR3 is built from 12 residues. The CDR3 DNA reads as TGCAGTGCTAAGGTGACGGGGACTGAAGCTTTCTTT. Protein sequence: CSAKVTGTEAFF.

This clonotype has at least ten counts. The rearrangement uses TRBV2 and TRBJ2-2, with D possibly TRBD1 on 5 matching bases. This CDR3 has 14 amino acids. Looked up from germline, CDR1 is SNHLY and CDR2 is FYNNEI. Trimming took off 7 bases at V and 3 bases at J, with 12 bases between the two ends. CDR3 protein: CASTPDSYTGELFF. Here the CDR3 DNA reads TGTGCCAGCACCCCCGACAGTTACACCGGGGAGCTGTTTTTT. Together with reference TRBV2 and TRBJ2-2, the CDR3 gives the full variable domain: EPEVTQTPSHQVTQMGQEVILRCVPISNHLYFYWYRQILGQKVEFLVSFYNNEISEKSEIFDDQFSVERPDGSNFTLKIRSTKLEDSAMYFCASTPDSYTGELFFGEGSRLTVL.

This clonotype was counted many times. The J gene is TRBJ2-1, the V gene TRBV11-3, with TRBD2 as a possible D gene (7 bases). V was cut by 5 bases and J by 6 bases, with 14 bases left in between. Germline CDR1 SGHNT, CDR2 YENEEA. This CDR3 is built from 14 residues. CDR3: CASSVGGVVNEQFF. CDR3 bases: TGTGCCAGCAGCGTAGGGGGGGTAGTCAATGAGCAGTTCTTC.

The V gene is TRBV7-8, the J gene TRBJ2-1; 10 bases are a match to TRBD2. The J segment lost 7 bases and the V segment lost 0 bases, leaving 9 bases of the junction unmatched. The CDR3 sequence is 17 residues long. Germline values: CDR1 SGHVS, CDR2 FQNEAQ. The CDR3 DNA reads TGTGCCAGCAGCTTAGCTTTAACTAGCGGGACATATAATGAGCAGTTCTTC. This gives the protein CASSLALTSGTYNEQFF. Drawing the rest from reference TRBV7-8 and TRBJ2-1, the complete variable domain is GAGVSQSPRYKVAKRGQDVALRCDPISGHVSLFWYQQALGQGPEFLTYFQNEAQLDKSGLPSDRFFAERPEGSVSTLKIQRTQQEDSAVYLCASSLALTSGTYNEQFFGPGTRLTVL.

This clonotype was seen at least ten times. The rearrangement uses TRBV6-1 and TRBJ2-7, with D possibly TRBD1 on 6 matching bases. The CDR3 runs 14 residues. V lost 2 bases to trimming and J lost 2 bases, with 10 bases between them. CDR1 and CDR2 from the germline V gene are MNHNS and SASEGT. Here the CDR3 reads CASSEQQGAYEQYF. The CDR3 coding sequence is TGTGCCAGCAGTGAACAACAGGGAGCCTACGAGCAGTACTTC.

This clonotype was observed at least ten times. The gene calls are TRBV12-3 or TRBV12-4 and TRBJ1-4, with 10 bases identical to TRBD1. The CDR3 runs 14 residues. With 5 bases clipped from V and 9 bases from J, the junction kept 6 bases outside the gene matches. The CDR3 is CASSPDRGLQKLFF. In DNA form, the CDR3 reads TGTGCCAGCAGTCCGGACAGGGGGTTGCAAAAACTGTTTTTT.

This chain links TRBV12-3 or TRBV12-4 with TRBJ2-1; D gene unclear. V dropped 3 bases and J dropped 6 bases, with 6 bases sitting between them. This CDR3 contains 12 residues. CDR3 coding DNA: TGTGCCAGCAGTTTGATTCCCAATGAGCAGTTCTTC. The encoded protein is CASSLIPNEQFF.

This clonotype occurred a few times. This chain links TRBV15 with TRBJ2-7; D is ambiguous. This CDR3 region has 15 residues. Germline loops: CDR1 LNHNV, CDR2 YYDKDF (reference sequence). V was pared by 0 bases and J by 0 bases, with 9 bases between. DNA for the CDR3: TGTGCCACCAGCAGAGATCGTGTGGACTCCTACGAGCAGTACTTC. Its translation: CATSRDRVDSYEQYF. The variable domain in full, with the rest retrieved from reference TRBV15 and TRBJ2-7, is DAMVIQNPRYQVTQFGKPVTLSCSQTLNHNVMYWYQQKSSQAPKLLFHYYDKDFNNEADTPDNFQSRRPNTSFCFLDIRSPGLGDTAMYLCATSRDRVDSYEQYFGPGTRLTVT.

Only a few counts were recorded for this clonotype. J is TRBJ1-1 and V is TRBV12-3 or TRBV12-4; 7 bases match TRBD1. CDR3 length: 15 amino acids. With V trimmed by 6 bases and J by 2 bases, 9 bases remained unmatched. CDR3 DNA: TGTGCCAGCAGCCTGACAGGGACTTTAAACACTGAAGCTTTCTTT. Encoded protein: CASSLTGTLNTEAFF.

This clonotype was picked up a small number of times. The rearrangement joins TRBV27 to TRBJ2-3, with unresolved D. The CDR3 is 16 amino acids. Germline V gene sequence: CDR1 MNHEY, CDR2 SMNVEV (reference sequence). Trimming cost V 2 bases and J 2 bases, with 14 bases left between them. CDR3 coding DNA: TGTGCCAGCAGTTTAATCCCATTAGAACACACAGATACGCAGTATTTT. As protein: CASSLIPLEHTDTQYF.

This clonotype has ten or more counts. The chain joins TRBV7-2 to TRBJ2-4, with D possibly being TRBD2 (6 bases). V was trimmed by 1 base and J by 4 bases, leaving 14 bases between them. The germline CDR1 and CDR2 sequences are SGHTA and FQGNSA. This CDR3 spans 16 amino acids. CDR3: CASSLGIRTKKNIQYF. In DNA, the CDR3 is TGTGCCAGCAGCTTAGGAATCCGGACTAAGAAAAACATTCAGTACTTC.

This clonotype was recorded many times. The rearrangement uses TRBV5-1 and TRBJ2-1, with a possible D match to TRBD2 (5 bases). The CDR3 covers 16 residues. V lost 1 base to trimming and J lost 5 bases, with 16 bases between them. The V gene's germline CDR1 is SGHRS and CDR2 YFSETQ. CDR3 protein: CASSLNAGPRNNEQFF. DNA for the CDR3: TGCGCCAGCAGCTTGAATGCGGGCCCCCGTAACAATGAGCAGTTCTTC.

As for this clonotype: A much larger clone lies a single base off, so this may be a read error. In DNA form, the CDR3 reads TGTGCCAGCAGACCGGTGGGACGGGCAAACATTCAGTACTTC. It translates to CASRPVGRANIQYF. The chain combines TRBV7-9 with TRBJ2-4; TRBD1 or TRBD2 may be the D gene (5 bases each). Germline CDR1 reads SEHNR; CDR2 reads FQNEAQ (reference sequence). V was pared by 6 bases and J by 6 bases, with 15 bases between. There are 14 residues in the CDR3. Based on the CDR3 plus reference TRBV7-9 and TRBJ2-4, the full variable domain is DTGVSQNPRHKITKRGQNVTFRCDPISEHNRLYWYRQTLGQGPEFLTYFQNEAQLEKSRLLSDRFSAERPKGSFSTLEIQRTEQGDSAMYLCASRPVGRANIQYFGAGTRLSVL.

With regard to this clonotype: Possible read error: a much larger clone is one base away. The rearrangement links TRBV20-1 to TRBJ1-1; D gene unclear. V was pared by 2 bases and J by 0 bases, with 10 bases between. The CDR3 contains 14 residues. CDR1 DFQATT and CDR2 SNEGSKA come from the germline V gene (reference sequence). The CDR3 spells CSARSLSMNTEAFF. The CDR3 DNA is TGCAGTGCTAGATCGCTGTCGATGAACACTGAAGCTTTCTTT.

Ten or more counts support this clonotype. The chain couples TRBV10-1 to TRBJ1-4; 9 nucleotides align to TRBD1. J gave up 10 bases and V 5 bases, and 2 bases lay outside the gene matches. The CDR3 consists of 12 residues. In germline, CDR1 is WNHNN, CDR2 SYGVQD (reference sequence). CDR3 sequence: CASSQDRGKLFF. The CDR3 DNA reads as TGCGCCAGCAGTCAGGACAGGGGAAAACTGTTTTTT.